This T cell receptor (beta chain) appears in the sequencing data of a study of T-cell reconstitution after alpha-beta-depleted transplantation in children (dated by TCRdb to about 2016). In the study overall: Using TCR repertoire profiling, the study followed T-cell immune reconstitution in a quantitative way in children after TCRalphabeta/CD19-depleted allogeneic hematopoietic cell transplantation. Beyond this particular receptor, the publication reports: In some patients, the high TCRbeta diversity seen at day 60 was put down to recipient T cells and intrathymic progenitors that had survived conditioning. Over subsequent months, a decline in hyperexpanded clone frequencies was noted, and after one year, T-cell counts and TCRbeta diversity were mostly ascribed to newly produced T cells. The apparently early recovery of alphabetaT-cell counts about two months after transplant reportedly depended on only several hundred rapidly expanded clones that came from non-depleted graft cells.

The treatment or condition label, as the study defines it: allogeneic hematopoietic cell transplantation with graft depleted of TCRalphabeta T cells and CD19 B cells. TCRalphabeta/CD19-depleted allogeneic hematopoietic cell grafts were given to the transplant recipients, all of whom were children. The library was made by PCR. Sequencing relied on an Illumina HiSeq 2500. TCR libraries were prepared with molecular barcoding, using unique molecular identifiers to normalize TCRbeta repertoire quantification. TCRdb itself trimmed the public reads at Q25 with fastp, ran MiXCR and retained productive beta chains. Here each entry gathers all rows of one CDR3 protein and keeps the most common genes and DNA. The sample records 780,000 or so distinct CDR3 sequences, about 15% of which are singletons. Jointly, the top ten make up around 4.5% of the sample. Via the germline V gene (reference sequence), CDR1 is LNHNV and CDR2 YYDKDF. Reading from cysteine to phenylalanine, the CDR3 counts 12 amino acids. The kept DNA is CDR3 alone, 36 bases in frame from the first base. V is shortened by 3 bases, J by 0 bases, and the region joining them spans 3 bases.

In regard to this clonotype: There is no known antigen for this receptor. No base-level quality is on record; no much larger clone is a single base apart.

The sequence joins TRBV15 to TRBJ2-7; the D gene is unclear. Sequenced here: PBMCs, mostly from graft donor cells, sampled 360 days after TCRalphabeta/CD19-depleted stem cell transplant. The receptor was isolated from a male patient aged 10 to 17 who had a stem cell transplant for acute lymphoblastic leukemia, so the T cells may come from the graft donor. The nucleotide sequence reads TGTGCCACCAGCAGCTTCTCCTACGAGCAGTACTTC. It is translated as CATSSFSYEQYF.